The 3 T cell receptor beta chains below all came from one sample that was sequenced in a study of T cells in Graves' hyperthyroidism and ophthalmopathy. From RNA transcripts, TCR beta CDR3 regions were amplified. First-round RT-PCR of the TCR CDR3 relied on the HTBI primer set. MiXCR, run by TCRdb on the multiplex PCR reads, gives a single entry per CDR3 protein. The repertoire holds around 420,000 distinct CDR3 sequences, with 15% to 17% as singletons. What was sequenced was blood. The receptors derive from a woman under 30 with Graves' hyperthyroidism.

In its sample, this clonotype was seen many times. V and J are TRBV3-1 and TRBJ2-3; D gene uncertain. This CDR3 spans 15 amino acids. Trimming took 1 base from V and 4 from J, leaving 12 bases between them. In germline, CDR1 is LGHDT, CDR2 YNNKEL (reference sequence). This CDR3 reads CASSQGTPGPDTQYF. In nucleotides, the CDR3 is TGTGCCAGCAGCCAAGGAACTCCTGGTCCAGATACGCAGTATTTT.

This clonotype was detected a few times. This rearrangement joins TRBV4-2 to TRBJ2-7, with TRBD1 identical over 7 bases. The CDR3 loop spans 16 amino acids. Trimming at V came to 1 base and at J to 1 base, leaving 7 bases not matched to a gene. CDR1 is LGHNA and CDR2 is YNFKEQ in the germline V gene. The CDR3 DNA follows: TGTGCCAGCAGCCAAGGACAGGGCGATCGGTCCTACGAGCAGTACTTC. Protein: CASSQGQGDRSYEQYF.

This clonotype was recorded many times. The V gene is TRBV29-1, the J gene TRBJ2-7; 7 bases align to TRBD2. Germline CDR1 and CDR2: SQVTM and ANQGSEA. The J segment lost 2 bases and the V segment lost 2 bases, leaving 6 bases of the junction unmatched. The CDR3 totals 14 residues. CDR3 residues: CSVEQVAGAYEQYF. In nucleotides, the CDR3 is TGCAGCGTTGAACAGGTGGCGGGGGCCTACGAGCAGTACTTC.